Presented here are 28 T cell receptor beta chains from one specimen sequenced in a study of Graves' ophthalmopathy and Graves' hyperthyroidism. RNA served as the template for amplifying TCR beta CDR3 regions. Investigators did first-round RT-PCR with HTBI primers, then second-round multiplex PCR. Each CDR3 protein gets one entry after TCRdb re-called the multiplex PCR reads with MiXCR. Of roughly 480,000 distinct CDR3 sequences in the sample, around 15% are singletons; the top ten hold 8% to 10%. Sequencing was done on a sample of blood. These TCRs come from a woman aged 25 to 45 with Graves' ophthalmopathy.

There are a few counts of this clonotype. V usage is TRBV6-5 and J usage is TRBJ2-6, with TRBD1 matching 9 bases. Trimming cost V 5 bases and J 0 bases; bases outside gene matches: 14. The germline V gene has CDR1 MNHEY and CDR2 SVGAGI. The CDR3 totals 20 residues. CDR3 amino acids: CASSTRGGTGYPSGANVLTF. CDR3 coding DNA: TGTGCCAGCAGTACCCGTGGGGGGACAGGGTATCCCTCTGGGGCCAACGTCCTGACTTTC.

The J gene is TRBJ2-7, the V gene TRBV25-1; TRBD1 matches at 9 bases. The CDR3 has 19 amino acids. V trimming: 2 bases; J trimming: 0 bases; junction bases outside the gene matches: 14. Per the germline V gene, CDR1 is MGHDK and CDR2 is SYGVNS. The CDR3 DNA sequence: TGTGCCAGCAGTGAAGACCGGGACAGGGCATTAGTTGGCTCCTACGAGCAGTACTTC. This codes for CASSEDRDRALVGSYEQYF.

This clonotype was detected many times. The CDR3 sequence is CASSSPGQSIQYF. CDR3 DNA sequence: TGTGCCAGCAGTTCCCCAGGACAGTCCATTCAGTACTTC. This chain links TRBV28 with TRBJ2-4, with D possibly being TRBD1 (6 bases). Trimming stripped 4 bases from V and 9 bases from J, with 13 bases between. The CDR3 runs 13 residues. Germline CDR1 MDHEN, CDR2 SYDVKM.

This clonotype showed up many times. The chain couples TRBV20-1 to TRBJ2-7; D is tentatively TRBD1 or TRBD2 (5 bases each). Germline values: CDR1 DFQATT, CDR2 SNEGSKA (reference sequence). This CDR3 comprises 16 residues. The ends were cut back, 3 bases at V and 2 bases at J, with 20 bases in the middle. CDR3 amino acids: CSASRGPADGTYEQYF. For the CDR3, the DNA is TGCAGTGCTAGTAGGGGACCGGCGGACGGAACCTACGAGCAGTACTTC.

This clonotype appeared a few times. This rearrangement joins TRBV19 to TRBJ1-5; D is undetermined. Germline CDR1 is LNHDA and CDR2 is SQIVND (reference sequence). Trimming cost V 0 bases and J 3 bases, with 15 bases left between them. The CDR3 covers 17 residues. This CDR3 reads CASSIDLLASSNQPQHF. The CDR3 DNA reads TGTGCCAGTAGTATAGATCTTCTTGCATCATCCAATCAGCCCCAGCATTTT.

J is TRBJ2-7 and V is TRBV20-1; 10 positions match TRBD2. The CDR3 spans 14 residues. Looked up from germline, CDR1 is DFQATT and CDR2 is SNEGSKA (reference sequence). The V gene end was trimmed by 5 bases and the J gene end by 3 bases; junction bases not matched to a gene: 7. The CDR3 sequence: CSAPPKRGGYEQYF. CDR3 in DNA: TGCAGTGCTCCCCCCAAGCGGGGGGGCTACGAGCAGTACTTC.

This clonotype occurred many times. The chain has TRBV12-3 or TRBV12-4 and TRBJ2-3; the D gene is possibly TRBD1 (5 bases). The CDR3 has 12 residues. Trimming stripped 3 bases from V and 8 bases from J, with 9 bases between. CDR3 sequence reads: CASSFGAVTQYF. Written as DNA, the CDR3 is TGTGCCAGCAGTTTTGGGGCGGTTACGCAGTATTTT.

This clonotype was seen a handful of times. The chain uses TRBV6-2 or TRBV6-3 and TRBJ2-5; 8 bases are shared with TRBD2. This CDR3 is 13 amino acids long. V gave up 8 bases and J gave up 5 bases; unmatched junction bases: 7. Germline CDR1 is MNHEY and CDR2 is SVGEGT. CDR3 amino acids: CASAGLVRETQYF. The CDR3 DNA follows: TGTGCCAGCGCGGGACTAGTTCGGGAGACCCAGTACTTC.

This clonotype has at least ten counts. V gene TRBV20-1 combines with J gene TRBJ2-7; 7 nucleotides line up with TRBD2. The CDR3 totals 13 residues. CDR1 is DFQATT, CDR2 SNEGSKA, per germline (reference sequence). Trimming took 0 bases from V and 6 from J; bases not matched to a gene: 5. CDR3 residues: CSARDREGGEQYF. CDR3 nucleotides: TGCAGTGCTAGAGATAGGGAGGGCGGCGAGCAGTACTTC.

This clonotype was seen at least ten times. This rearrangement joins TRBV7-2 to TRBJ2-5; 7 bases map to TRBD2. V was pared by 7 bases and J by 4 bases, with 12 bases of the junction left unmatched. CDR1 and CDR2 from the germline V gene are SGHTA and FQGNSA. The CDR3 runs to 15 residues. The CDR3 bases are TGTGCCAGCAAACCATCCGGCGGGGAGGGAGAGACCCAGTACTTC. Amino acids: CASKPSGGEGETQYF.

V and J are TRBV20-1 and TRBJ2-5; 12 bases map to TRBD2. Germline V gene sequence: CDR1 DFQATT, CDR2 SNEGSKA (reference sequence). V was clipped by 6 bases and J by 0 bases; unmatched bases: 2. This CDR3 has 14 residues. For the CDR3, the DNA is TGCAGTGCCCCTAGCGGGAGGGACCAAGAGACCCAGTACTTC. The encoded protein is CSAPSGRDQETQYF.

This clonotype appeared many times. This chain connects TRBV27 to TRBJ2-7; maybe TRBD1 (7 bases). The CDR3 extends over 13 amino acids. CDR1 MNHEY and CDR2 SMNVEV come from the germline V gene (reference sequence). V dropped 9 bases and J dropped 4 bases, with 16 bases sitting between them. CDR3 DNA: TGTGCCAGTAACGGGGGCAGGGGGTACGAGCAGTACTTC. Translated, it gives CASNGGRGYEQYF.

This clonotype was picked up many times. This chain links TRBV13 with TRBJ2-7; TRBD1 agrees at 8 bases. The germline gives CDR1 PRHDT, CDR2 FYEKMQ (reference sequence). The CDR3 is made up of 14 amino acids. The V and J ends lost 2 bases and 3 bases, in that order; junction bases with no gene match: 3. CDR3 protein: CASSLNRGDYEQYF. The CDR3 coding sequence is TGTGCCAGCAGCTTAAACAGGGGGGACTACGAGCAGTACTTC.

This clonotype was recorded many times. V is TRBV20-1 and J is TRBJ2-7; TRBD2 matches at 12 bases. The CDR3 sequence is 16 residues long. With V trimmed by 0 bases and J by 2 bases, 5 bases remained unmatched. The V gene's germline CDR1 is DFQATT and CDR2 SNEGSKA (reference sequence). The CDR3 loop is CSAREPSGRGTYEQYF. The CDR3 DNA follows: TGCAGTGCTAGAGAACCTAGCGGGAGGGGTACCTACGAGCAGTACTTC.

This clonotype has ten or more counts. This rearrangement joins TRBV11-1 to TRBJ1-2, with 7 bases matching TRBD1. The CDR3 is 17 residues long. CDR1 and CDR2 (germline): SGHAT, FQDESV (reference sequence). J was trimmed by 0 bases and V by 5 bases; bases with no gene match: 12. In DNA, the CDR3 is TGTGCCAGCAGCCCTACAATACAGGGGACAGCTAACTATGGCTACACCTTC. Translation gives CASSPTIQGTANYGYTF.

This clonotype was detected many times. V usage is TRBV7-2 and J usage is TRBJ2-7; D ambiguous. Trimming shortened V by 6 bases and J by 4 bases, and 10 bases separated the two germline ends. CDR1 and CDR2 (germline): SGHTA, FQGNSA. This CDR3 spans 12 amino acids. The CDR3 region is CASREIGYEQYF. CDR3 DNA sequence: TGTGCCAGCAGGGAAATAGGGTACGAGCAGTACTTC.

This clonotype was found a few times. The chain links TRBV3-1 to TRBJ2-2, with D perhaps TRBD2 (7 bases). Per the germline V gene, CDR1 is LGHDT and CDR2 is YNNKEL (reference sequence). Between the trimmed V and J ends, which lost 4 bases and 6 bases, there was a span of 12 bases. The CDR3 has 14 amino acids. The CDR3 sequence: CASSPWRGPGELFF. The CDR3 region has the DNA TGTGCCAGCAGCCCTTGGCGGGGGCCCGGGGAGCTGTTTTTT.

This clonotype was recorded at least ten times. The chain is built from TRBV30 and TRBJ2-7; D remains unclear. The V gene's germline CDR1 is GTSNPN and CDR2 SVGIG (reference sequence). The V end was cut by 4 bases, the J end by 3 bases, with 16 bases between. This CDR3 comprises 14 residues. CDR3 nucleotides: TGTGCCTGGACCCCGGGCAGCGAACTCTACGAGCAGTACTTC. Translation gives CAWTPGSELYEQYF.

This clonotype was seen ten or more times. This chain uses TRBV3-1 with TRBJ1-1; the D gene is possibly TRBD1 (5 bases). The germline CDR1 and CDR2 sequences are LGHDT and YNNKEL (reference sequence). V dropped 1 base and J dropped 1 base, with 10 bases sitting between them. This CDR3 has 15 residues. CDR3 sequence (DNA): TGTGCCAGCAGCCAAGGACAGTCGAGGAACACTGAAGCTTTCTTT. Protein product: CASSQGQSRNTEAFF.

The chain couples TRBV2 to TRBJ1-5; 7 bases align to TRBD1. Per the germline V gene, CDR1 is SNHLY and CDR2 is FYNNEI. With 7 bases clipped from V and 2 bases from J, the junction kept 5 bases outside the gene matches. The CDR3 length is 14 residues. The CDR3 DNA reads TGTGCCAGCAAAACAGGGGTTCGCAATCAGCCCCAGCATTTT. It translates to CASKTGVRNQPQHF.

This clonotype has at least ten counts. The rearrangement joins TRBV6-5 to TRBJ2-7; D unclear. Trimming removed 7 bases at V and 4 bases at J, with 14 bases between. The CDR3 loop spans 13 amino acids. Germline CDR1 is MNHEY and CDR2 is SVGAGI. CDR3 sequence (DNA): TGTGCCAGCAAATCCGGCCCCCTTTACGAGCAGTACTTC. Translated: CASKSGPLYEQYF.

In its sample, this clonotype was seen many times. The CDR3 region has the DNA TGTGCCACCAAACTAGGACCGTACACCGGGGAGCTGTTTTTT. This sequence encodes CATKLGPYTGELFF. The chain has TRBV6-1 and TRBJ2-2; tentatively, D is TRBD2 (5 bases). The CDR3 has 14 residues. Trimming pared 10 bases from V and 3 bases from J, leaving 15 bases between. CDR1 and CDR2 from the germline V gene are MNHNS and SASEGT.

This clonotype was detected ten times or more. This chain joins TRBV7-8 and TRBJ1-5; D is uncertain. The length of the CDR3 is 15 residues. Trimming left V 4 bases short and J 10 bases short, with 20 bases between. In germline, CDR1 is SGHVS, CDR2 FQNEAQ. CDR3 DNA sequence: TGTGCCAGCAGCTCGACCCGGGAGCCGATGGTCCCCCAGCATTTT. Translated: CASSSTREPMVPQHF. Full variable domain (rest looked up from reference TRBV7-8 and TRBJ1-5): GAGVSQSPRYKVAKRGQDVALRCDPISGHVSLFWYQQALGQGPEFLTYFQNEAQLDKSGLPSDRFFAERPEGSVSTLKIQRTQQEDSAVYLCASSSTREPMVPQHFGDGTRLSIL.

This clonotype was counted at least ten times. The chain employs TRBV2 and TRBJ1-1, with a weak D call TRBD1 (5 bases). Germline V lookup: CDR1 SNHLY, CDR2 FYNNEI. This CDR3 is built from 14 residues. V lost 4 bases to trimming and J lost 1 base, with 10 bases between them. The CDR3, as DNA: TGTGCCAGCAGTGTGAGGGGAGAGAACACTGAAGCTTTCTTT. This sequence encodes CASSVRGENTEAFF.

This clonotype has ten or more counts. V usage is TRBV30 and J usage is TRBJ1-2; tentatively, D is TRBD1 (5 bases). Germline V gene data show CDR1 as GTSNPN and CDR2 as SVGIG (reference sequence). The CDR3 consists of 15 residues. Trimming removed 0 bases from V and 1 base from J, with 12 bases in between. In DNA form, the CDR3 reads TGTGCCTGGAGTGTACAGAAGGGGAATAACTATGGCTACACCTTC. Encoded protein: CAWSVQKGNNYGYTF.

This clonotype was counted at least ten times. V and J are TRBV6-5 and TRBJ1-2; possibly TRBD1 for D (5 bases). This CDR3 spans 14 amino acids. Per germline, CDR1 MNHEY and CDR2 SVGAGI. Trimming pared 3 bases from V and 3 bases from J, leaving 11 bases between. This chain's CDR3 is CASSYRGRDYGYTF. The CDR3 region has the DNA TGTGCCAGCAGTTATCGCGGCAGGGACTATGGCTACACCTTC.

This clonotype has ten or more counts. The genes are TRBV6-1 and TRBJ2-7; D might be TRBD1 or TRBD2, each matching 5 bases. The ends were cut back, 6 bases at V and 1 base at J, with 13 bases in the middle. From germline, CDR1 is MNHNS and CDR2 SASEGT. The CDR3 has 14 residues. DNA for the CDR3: TGTGCCAGCAGCCCCTGGGACGGTTCCTACGAGCAGTACTTC. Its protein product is CASSPWDGSYEQYF.

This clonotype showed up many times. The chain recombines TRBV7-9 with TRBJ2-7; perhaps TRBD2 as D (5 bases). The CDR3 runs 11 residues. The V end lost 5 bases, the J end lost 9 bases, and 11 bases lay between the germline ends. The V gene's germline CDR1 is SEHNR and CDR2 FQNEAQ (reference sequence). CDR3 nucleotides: TGTGCCAGCAGCCCAGGCCGGGGGCAGTACTTC. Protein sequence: CASSPGRGQYF.